This passage covers 9 T cell receptor beta chains from one sample sequenced in a study of T cells expressing NK-cell markers. TCRdb re-called the 5' RACE reads; every CDR3 protein appears as one record, without DNA. Its table records about 150,000 distinct CDR3 sequences. The sequencing input was blood T cells: a sorted CD56 or NKG2C T cell subset, CD4+ or CD8+ T cells, or bulk PBMC T cells (not recorded which). The receptors were gathered from a man aged 18 to 30 in good health.

The chain employs TRBV9 and TRBJ2-3; TCRdb's D gene call, TRBD2, goes unchecked for lack of DNA. The V gene's germline CDR1 is SGDLS and CDR2 YYNGEE. This CDR3 has 14 amino acids. CDR3 sequence reads: CASSAAGEPISSYF.

CDR3 sequence reads: CASSQDPGSLYEQYF. The gene calls are TRBV4-3 and TRBJ2-7. CDR1 is LGHNA and CDR2 is YSLEER in the germline V gene. The CDR3 is 15 amino acids.

The chain is built from TRBV28 and TRBJ2-5. Germline-derived CDR1 and CDR2 are MDHEN and SYDVKM. The CDR3 consists of 11 residues. Here the CDR3 reads CASSFLGTQYF.

This chain joins TRBV11-2 and TRBJ1-2. Germline CDR1 and CDR2: SGHAT and FQNNGV. This CDR3 contains 13 residues. The CDR3 sequence is CASTSGLGYGYTF.

The J gene is TRBJ2-6, the V gene TRBV12-3 or TRBV12-4. This CDR3 has 14 residues. CDR3 residues: CASSPLGTLNVLTF.

CDR3 sequence reads: CSARDTLAEESSYNEQFF. The J gene is TRBJ2-1, the V gene TRBV20-1; TCRdb gives TRBD2 as the D gene, but with no DNA this cannot be confirmed. Germline CDR1 DFQATT, CDR2 SNEGSKA (reference sequence). CDR3 length: 18 amino acids.

V gene TRBV12-3 or TRBV12-4 combines with J gene TRBJ2-7; TCRdb selects TRBD1, and the lack of DNA leaves this call unchecked. The CDR3 is made up of 15 amino acids. The CDR3: CASSLGGTGVYEQYF.

The chain joins TRBV20-1 to TRBJ2-1; TCRdb calls TRBD2, which cannot be checked without DNA. The CDR3 length is 13 residues. Per germline, CDR1 DFQATT and CDR2 SNEGSKA (reference sequence). The CDR3 spells CSATEGVFVEQFF.

The V gene is TRBV5-5, the J gene TRBJ1-4. The CDR3 length is 13 residues. Germline V CDR1 and CDR2: SGHKS, YYEKEE (reference sequence). CDR3: CASSPALEEKLFF.